The rows below give T cell receptor beta chains drawn from one sample of a study of blood T cell repertoires in COVID-19. Clones were read by immunoSEQ multiplex PCR, and TCRdb kept only the in-frame ones, dropping some. The sample records a few hundred thousand clones, roughly 89% being singletons. Sequencing input: PBMCs or T cells enriched from blood (not recorded which). These receptors were collected from a woman aged 18 to 35 who had recovered from COVID-19. Each CDR3 is given with its conserved first and last residue. The order of the fields is CDR3 length, D gene, V gene, clone size, J gene, CDR3 DNA, CDR3 protein. D genes are given only for firm matches. Clone size appears in some rows only: once, few, many, or a class for an expanded clone.

len: 17
d_gene: -
v_gene: TRBV2
abundance: -
j_gene: TRBJ2-1
CDR3nt: TGTGCCAGCAGTGATAGGATAGCCGAGGAATCACACGATGAGCAGTTCTTC
CDR3aa: CASSDRIAEESHDEQFF

len: 13
d_gene: -
v_gene: TRBV3-1/TRBV3-2
abundance: few
j_gene: TRBJ1-1
CDR3nt: TGTGCCAGCAGCCAATCGGGGGGCAAAGAAGCTTTCTTT
CDR3aa: CASSQSGGKEAFF

len: 13
d_gene: -
v_gene: TRBV14
abundance: -
j_gene: TRBJ2-7
CDR3nt: TGTGCCAGCAGCCAAGGGTCGGGATACGAGCAGTACTTC
CDR3aa: CASSQGSGYEQYF

len: 14
d_gene: -
v_gene: TRBV5-1
abundance: -
j_gene: TRBJ2-7
CDR3nt: TGCGCCAGCAGTATTTCCGGGAGCTCCTACGAGCAGTACTTC
CDR3aa: CASSISGSSYEQYF

len: 15
d_gene: TRBD1
v_gene: TRBV19
abundance: -
j_gene: TRBJ1-2
CDR3nt: TGTGCCAGTATTTTTCGGCCAGGGGGGAACTATGGCTACACCTTC
CDR3aa: CASIFRPGGNYGYTF

len: 13
d_gene: -
v_gene: TRBV9
abundance: -
j_gene: TRBJ1-2
CDR3nt: TGTGCCAGCAGCGTGGGAGGGTATAGTGGCTACACCTTC
CDR3aa: CASSVGGYSGYTF

len: 13
d_gene: TRBD1
v_gene: TRBV18
abundance: -
j_gene: TRBJ1-4
CDR3nt: TGTGCCAGCTCACGGGACAGGGTGGAAAAACTGTTTTTT
CDR3aa: CASSRDRVEKLFF

len: 20
d_gene: TRBD1
v_gene: TRBV10-1
abundance: -
j_gene: TRBJ1-3
CDR3nt: TGCGCCAGCAGTGGATCCCCTTGGACAGGGGACTTAAACTCTGGAAACACCATATATTTT
CDR3aa: CASSGSPWTGDLNSGNTIYF

len: 13
d_gene: -
v_gene: TRBV12-3/TRBV12-4
abundance: -
j_gene: TRBJ2-4
CDR3nt: TGTGCCAGCAGTTTAGGAGGGGGATTTTCGCCGAACTTC
CDR3aa: CASSLGGGFSPNF

len: 14
d_gene: -
v_gene: TRBV4-2
abundance: -
j_gene: TRBJ1-4
CDR3nt: TGTGCCAGCAGCCAAGATTTCAGGGATGAAAAACTGTTTTTT
CDR3aa: CASSQDFRDEKLFF

len: 15
d_gene: -
v_gene: TRBV7-5
abundance: -
j_gene: TRBJ1-4
CDR3nt: TGTGTCAGAAGCATCCGGGACAGGGGGAAAGAAAAACTGTTTTTT
CDR3aa: CVRSIRDRGKEKLFF

len: 17
d_gene: -
v_gene: TRBV7-8
abundance: -
j_gene: TRBJ1-4
CDR3nt: TGTGCCAGCAGCTTTGGTCCCAGGGGAATCGCTAATGAAAAACTGTTTTTT
CDR3aa: CASSFGPRGIANEKLFF

len: 16
d_gene: TRBD1
v_gene: TRBV5-5
abundance: -
j_gene: TRBJ2-7
CDR3nt: TGTGCCAGCAGCTTCAACCGGGACAGGGGAAGCTACGAGCAGTACTTC
CDR3aa: CASSFNRDRGSYEQYF

len: 13
d_gene: -
v_gene: TRBV6-5
abundance: -
j_gene: TRBJ1-5
CDR3nt: TGTGCCAGCAGGGAGAATAGCAATCAGCCCCAGCATTTT
CDR3aa: CASRENSNQPQHF

len: 14
d_gene: -
v_gene: TRBV4-1
abundance: -
j_gene: TRBJ2-5
CDR3nt: TGCGCCAGCAGCCAAGCGAGGTCTAGCGATGCCCAGTACTTC
CDR3aa: CASSQARSSDAQYF

len: 14
d_gene: -
v_gene: TRBV4-3
abundance: -
j_gene: TRBJ1-2
CDR3nt: TGCGCCAGCAGCATAAGGACCCAGGGCCGGGGCTACACCTTC
CDR3aa: CASSIRTQGRGYTF

len: 18
d_gene: TRBD1
v_gene: TRBV5-1
abundance: -
j_gene: TRBJ2-4
CDR3nt: TGCGCCAGCAGCTTGGGGAGCCCGGACAGGGTGGCCAAAAACATTCAGTACTTC
CDR3aa: CASSLGSPDRVAKNIQYF

len: 17
d_gene: -
v_gene: TRBV13
abundance: -
j_gene: TRBJ1-1
CDR3nt: TGTGCCAGCAGTTACCTCCGGGGCAGAGGGGGTAGCACTGAAGCTTTCTTT
CDR3aa: CASSYLRGRGGSTEAFF

len: 15
d_gene: -
v_gene: TRBV7-8
abundance: -
j_gene: TRBJ1-1
CDR3nt: TGTGCCAGCAGCCCTCAGACAGATACGAACACTGAAGCTTTCTTT
CDR3aa: CASSPQTDTNTEAFF

len: 15
d_gene: -
v_gene: TRBV29-1
abundance: -
j_gene: TRBJ2-1
CDR3nt: TGCAGCGGTACTGGGGGCAACCCAAAGGGCAATGAGCAGTTCTTC
CDR3aa: CSGTGGNPKGNEQFF

len: 17
d_gene: TRBD2
v_gene: TRBV5-1
abundance: -
j_gene: TRBJ2-2
CDR3nt: TGCGCCAGCAGCCTAAGACCTAGCGGGCCGAACACCGGGGAGCTGTTTTTT
CDR3aa: CASSLRPSGPNTGELFF

len: 15
d_gene: -
v_gene: TRBV11-3
abundance: -
j_gene: TRBJ2-3
CDR3nt: TGTGCCAGCAGCTTAGCGCCAGGATCGACAGATACGCAGTATTTT
CDR3aa: CASSLAPGSTDTQYF

len: 14
d_gene: -
v_gene: TRBV27
abundance: -
j_gene: TRBJ1-2
CDR3nt: TGTGCCAGCAGTTTACTGGGGGCGGGCTATGGCTACACCTTC
CDR3aa: CASSLLGAGYGYTF

len: 14
d_gene: -
v_gene: TRBV7-9
abundance: -
j_gene: TRBJ1-1
CDR3nt: TGTGCCAGCAGCTTAAGACAGCTGAACACTGAAGCTTTCTTT
CDR3aa: CASSLRQLNTEAFF

len: 16
d_gene: TRBD2
v_gene: TRBV7-7
abundance: -
j_gene: TRBJ2-7
CDR3nt: TGTGCCAGCAGCCCTTTGACTAGCGGGAGCGCGTACGAGCAGTACTTC
CDR3aa: CASSPLTSGSAYEQYF

len: 15
d_gene: -
v_gene: TRBV19
abundance: -
j_gene: TRBJ1-2
CDR3nt: TGTGCCAGTAGGAAGGGGCACCTTTCTAACTATGGCTACACCTTC
CDR3aa: CASRKGHLSNYGYTF

len: 15
d_gene: -
v_gene: TRBV6-5
abundance: -
j_gene: TRBJ1-5
CDR3nt: TGTGCCAGCAGTTCCACCGGGAGGGGGAATCAGCCCCAGCATTTT
CDR3aa: CASSSTGRGNQPQHF

len: 14
d_gene: -
v_gene: TRBV7-9
abundance: many
j_gene: TRBJ2-1
CDR3nt: TGTGCCAGCAGCCCACGGGACATTAGCAATGAGCAGTTCTTC
CDR3aa: CASSPRDISNEQFF

len: 20
d_gene: TRBD2
v_gene: TRBV3-1/TRBV3-2
abundance: -
j_gene: TRBJ2-1
CDR3nt: TGTGCCAGCAGCACCCCCCGGGGACTAGCGGGGGGTAGCTCCTACAATGAGCAGTTCTTC
CDR3aa: CASSTPRGLAGGSSYNEQFF

len: 15
d_gene: TRBD2
v_gene: TRBV6-2/TRBV6-3
abundance: -
j_gene: TRBJ2-7
CDR3nt: TGTGCCAGCAGTACCGCGGGGGGTGATCCCTACGAGCAGTACTTC
CDR3aa: CASSTAGGDPYEQYF

len: 12
d_gene: TRBD1
v_gene: TRBV5-6
abundance: -
j_gene: TRBJ1-2
CDR3nt: TGTGCCAGCCTCGGGACAGACTATGGCTACACCTTC
CDR3aa: CASLGTDYGYTF

len: 15
d_gene: -
v_gene: TRBV7-8
abundance: few
j_gene: TRBJ1-3
CDR3nt: TGTGCCAGCAGCTTCGGGGTCGCCTCTGGAAACACCATATATTTT
CDR3aa: CASSFGVASGNTIYF

len: 13
d_gene: TRBD1
v_gene: TRBV6-5
abundance: -
j_gene: TRBJ2-2
CDR3nt: TGTGCCAGCAGACTAAGACAGGGCGGGGAGCTGTTTTTT
CDR3aa: CASRLRQGGELFF

len: 18
d_gene: TRBD1
v_gene: TRBV24-1
abundance: -
j_gene: TRBJ2-3
CDR3nt: TGTGCCACCAGTGACCCGGGGGGAGGACAGGGGTTTGCAGATACGCAGTATTTT
CDR3aa: CATSDPGGGQGFADTQYF

len: 13
d_gene: -
v_gene: TRBV7-3
abundance: -
j_gene: TRBJ2-3
CDR3nt: TGTGCCAGCAGCCCCCGTGAGACAGATACGCAGTATTTT
CDR3aa: CASSPRETDTQYF

len: 15
d_gene: -
v_gene: TRBV5-1
abundance: -
j_gene: TRBJ1-6
CDR3nt: TGCGCCAGCAGCTCTACAGGGTACCATAATTCACCCCTCCACTTT
CDR3aa: CASSSTGYHNSPLHF

len: 16
d_gene: TRBD1
v_gene: TRBV7-6
abundance: -
j_gene: TRBJ1-1
CDR3nt: TGTGCCAGCAGCCTACGGACAGGGGTGGGGAACACTGAAGCTTTCTTT
CDR3aa: CASSLRTGVGNTEAFF

len: 17
d_gene: -
v_gene: TRBV6-2/TRBV6-3
abundance: -
j_gene: TRBJ2-2
CDR3nt: TGTGCCAGCAGTAAACATACAGGGAAAAGTCTACCCGGGGAGCTGTTTTTT
CDR3aa: CASSKHTGKSLPGELFF

len: 15
d_gene: TRBD1
v_gene: TRBV11-2
abundance: -
j_gene: TRBJ2-7
CDR3nt: TGTGCCAGCAGCAAGACAGGGGTAAGCTCCTACGAGCAGTACTTC
CDR3aa: CASSKTGVSSYEQYF

len: 14
d_gene: -
v_gene: TRBV5-1
abundance: -
j_gene: TRBJ2-7
CDR3nt: TGCGCCAGCAGCTTGGTCCCAGGAACTCAAGAGCAGTACTTC
CDR3aa: CASSLVPGTQEQYF

len: 15
d_gene: -
v_gene: TRBV18
abundance: -
j_gene: TRBJ1-2
CDR3nt: TGTGCCAGCTCACCCAGTCGGACAGATTTGTATGGCTACACCTTC
CDR3aa: CASSPSRTDLYGYTF

len: 15
d_gene: -
v_gene: TRBV11-3
abundance: -
j_gene: TRBJ2-2
CDR3nt: TGTGCCAGCAGCGATAGGCTACGGAGCACCGGGGAGCTGTTTTTT
CDR3aa: CASSDRLRSTGELFF

len: 18
d_gene: -
v_gene: TRBV9
abundance: few
j_gene: TRBJ2-3
CDR3nt: TGTGCCAGCAGCGTGTGGGGGGGACACAACGAACTCACAGATACGCAGTATTTT
CDR3aa: CASSVWGGHNELTDTQYF

len: 16
d_gene: TRBD2
v_gene: TRBV7-2
abundance: -
j_gene: TRBJ2-5
CDR3nt: TGTGCCAGCAGCTCGAGCGGGGGGGCCGCTGGGGAGACCCAGTACTTC
CDR3aa: CASSSSGGAAGETQYF

len: 14
d_gene: TRBD1
v_gene: TRBV7-2
abundance: -
j_gene: TRBJ1-1
CDR3nt: TGTGCCAGCAGCTCTACAGGGGCGAGCACTGAAGCTTTCTTT
CDR3aa: CASSSTGASTEAFF

len: 18
d_gene: -
v_gene: TRBV7-9
abundance: -
j_gene: TRBJ2-3
CDR3nt: TGTGCCAGCAGCTTAGACGTCAACTTCTTTCCAAGCACAGATACGCAGTATTTT
CDR3aa: CASSLDVNFFPSTDTQYF

len: 14
d_gene: -
v_gene: TRBV5-6
abundance: -
j_gene: TRBJ2-7
CDR3nt: TGTGCCAGCAGCTTGGGGGCACAAAGCTACGAGCAGTACTTC
CDR3aa: CASSLGAQSYEQYF

len: 16
d_gene: TRBD2
v_gene: TRBV15
abundance: -
j_gene: TRBJ2-7
CDR3nt: TGTGCCACCAGCAGAGGGGGGACTAGCGGGCTCTACGAGCAGTACTTC
CDR3aa: CATSRGGTSGLYEQYF

len: 17
d_gene: -
v_gene: TRBV7-6
abundance: -
j_gene: TRBJ1-2
CDR3nt: TGTGCCAGCAGCCCCACAGTTATTTGGAATGCTAACTATGGCTACACCTTC
CDR3aa: CASSPTVIWNANYGYTF

len: 15
d_gene: TRBD2
v_gene: TRBV7-3
abundance: -
j_gene: TRBJ2-3
CDR3nt: TGTGCCAGCAGCTTGCGGGGGGCGGGCACAGATACGCAGTATTTT
CDR3aa: CASSLRGAGTDTQYF